This T cell receptor (beta chain) emerged from a study of T-cell memory formation after mild COVID-19. CDR3 length: 17 residues. Per germline, CDR1 SEHNR and CDR2 FQNEAQ (reference sequence). V shed 3 bases, J shed 0 bases, and the junction held 7 bases outside the gene matches. TCRdb fed the 5' RACE reads into MiXCR, producing one record per CDR3 protein. The data contain hundreds of thousands of distinct CDR3 sequences, approximately 15% of them singletons. V and J are TRBV7-9 and TRBJ1-1, with 10 bases identical to TRBD1. Sample: PBMCs or a T cell subset sorted from them (not recorded which). The clonotype originates from a man aged 18-30 years who had mild COVID-19 (a few samples of this study predate the infection). Cell type and time point are not known. CDR3 protein: CASSFGAGTGVNTEAFF. The CDR3 coding sequence is TGTGCCAGCAGCTTCGGAGCCGGGACAGGGGTGAACACTGAAGCTTTCTTT. The full variable domain, in which reference TRBV7-9 and TRBJ1-1 provide the parts outside the CDR3, is DTGVSQNPRHKITKRGQNVTFRCDPISEHNRLYWYRQTLGQGPEFLTYFQNEAQLEKSRLLSDRFSAERPKGSFSTLEIQRTEQGDSAMYLCASSFGAGTGVNTEAFFGQGTRLTVV.